A single sample is the source of the 8 T cell receptor beta chains below, sequenced in a study of T cells in Graves' hyperthyroidism and ophthalmopathy. Regions amplified from RNA transcripts were the TCR beta CDR3 regions. The TCR CDR3 was amplified in a first-round RT-PCR using the HTBI primer set. TCRdb ran MiXCR on the multiplex PCR reads and lists one entry per CDR3 protein. The table shows roughly 570,000 distinct CDR3 sequences, with more than 45% occurring only once. The sequencing sample was made of peripheral blood or thyroid tissue (not recorded which). These receptors were obtained from an adult woman with Graves' disease, either hyperthyroidism or ophthalmopathy (not recorded which).

This chain uses TRBV2 with TRBJ2-7; 7 bases match TRBD2. V shed 3 bases and J 4 bases; nucleotides not matched to a gene: 3. CDR1 is SNHLY and CDR2 is FYNNEI in the germline V gene. The CDR3 contains 13 residues. The CDR3 sequence: CASSDPSGYEQYF. The CDR3 DNA is TGTGCCAGCAGTGACCCTAGCGGTTACGAGCAGTACTTC.

About this clonotype itself: An end of the junction differs from the germline gene, which may be a read error. V gene TRBV19 combines with J gene TRBJ1-3, with D possibly being TRBD1 (6 bases). The germline V gene encodes CDR1 LNHDA and CDR2 SQIVND (reference sequence). CDR3 size: 15 residues. Here the CDR3 reads CASSPRTDSGNTIHF. The CDR3 DNA reads as TGTGCCAGCAGTCCTCGGACAGACTCTGGAAACACCATACATTTT.

Here the CDR3 DNA reads TGTGCCACCAGACCCGGGACAGGGGATTATAGCAATCAGCCCCAGCATTTT. Translating gives CATRPGTGDYSNQPQHF. This chain connects TRBV24-1 to TRBJ1-5; 10 bases are shared with TRBD1. J lost 0 bases, V lost 7 bases, and 8 bases had no gene match. The CDR3 totals 17 residues. In germline, CDR1 is KGHDR, CDR2 SFDVKD.

This clonotype was counted at least ten times. The chain is built from TRBV5-1 and TRBJ2-7; D remains unclear. V dropped 1 base and J dropped 5 bases, with 13 bases sitting between them. Germline V CDR1 and CDR2: SGHRS, YFSETQ. The CDR3 is made up of 14 amino acids. The CDR3 sequence is CASSLTLGRNEQYF. CDR3 nucleotide sequence: TGCGCCAGCAGCTTGACCCTAGGCCGAAACGAGCAGTACTTC.

Ten or more counts support this clonotype. This chain uses TRBV7-6 with TRBJ1-4; 7 positions agree with TRBD1. The germline V gene has CDR1 SGHVS and CDR2 FNYEAQ. The trim removed 4 bases at V and 6 bases at J, leaving 8 bases unmatched. CDR3 size: 15 residues. Here the CDR3 DNA reads TGTGCCAGCAGCTCCAGACAGGGAACCGATGAAAAACTGTTTTTT. Encoded protein: CASSSRQGTDEKLFF.

The table lists this clonotype with many counts. This CDR3 reads CASKDRTLYEQYF. CDR3 in DNA: TGTGCCAGTAAAGACAGGACACTCTACGAGCAGTACTTC. The V gene is TRBV19, the J gene TRBJ2-7; tentatively, D is TRBD1 (6 bases). Germline V gene lookup returns CDR1 LNHDA and CDR2 SQIVND (reference sequence). The V and J ends lost 7 bases and 3 bases respectively, with 13 bases between them. The CDR3 length is 13 residues. Looking up the rest from reference TRBV19 and TRBJ2-7 gives the full variable domain: DGGITQSPKYLFRKEGQNVTLSCEQNLNHDAMYWYRQDPGQGLRLIYYSQIVNDFQKGDIAEGYSVSREKKESFPLTVTSAQKNPTAFYLCASKDRTLYEQYFGPGTRLTVT.

This clonotype was detected ten times or more. The V and J genes are TRBV6-1 and TRBJ2-7, with a weak D call TRBD2 (5 bases). The CDR3 is 15 residues long. V dropped 2 bases and J dropped 0 bases, with 11 bases sitting between them. Per the germline V gene, CDR1 is MNHNS and CDR2 is SASEGT. The CDR3 coding sequence is TGTGCCAGCAGTGAACGAGGACTCCCCTCCTACGAGCAGTACTTC. Translating it yields CASSERGLPSYEQYF.

This clonotype was seen repeatedly, ten times or more. This rearrangement joins TRBV27 to TRBJ1-5; 7 bases map to TRBD1. V lost 8 bases, J lost 3 bases, and 10 bases stayed unmatched. This CDR3 is built from 15 residues. The germline gives CDR1 MNHEY, CDR2 SMNVEV (reference sequence). The CDR3 DNA reads as TGTGCCAGCGGCCCAGGGGGGAACGTCAATCAGCCCCAGCATTTT. Protein: CASGPGGNVNQPQHF.